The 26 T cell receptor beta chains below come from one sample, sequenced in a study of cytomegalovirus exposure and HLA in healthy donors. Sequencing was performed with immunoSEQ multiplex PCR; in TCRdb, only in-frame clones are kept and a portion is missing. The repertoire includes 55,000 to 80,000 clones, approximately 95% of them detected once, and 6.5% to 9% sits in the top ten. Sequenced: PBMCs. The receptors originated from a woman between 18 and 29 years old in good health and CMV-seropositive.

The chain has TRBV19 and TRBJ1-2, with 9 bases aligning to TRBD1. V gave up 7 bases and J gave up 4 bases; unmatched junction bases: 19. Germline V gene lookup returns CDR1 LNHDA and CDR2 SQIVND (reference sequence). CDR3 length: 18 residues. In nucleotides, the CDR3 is TGTGCCAGTACCACCGGAGGACGGGACAGGGAGCCAATCTATGGCTACACCTTC. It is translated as CASTTGGRDREPIYGYTF. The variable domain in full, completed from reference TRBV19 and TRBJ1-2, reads DGGITQSPKYLFRKEGQNVTLSCEQNLNHDAMYWYRQDPGQGLRLIYYSQIVNDFQKGDIAEGYSVSREKKESFPLTVTSAQKNPTAFYLCASTTGGRDREPIYGYTFGSGTRLTVV.

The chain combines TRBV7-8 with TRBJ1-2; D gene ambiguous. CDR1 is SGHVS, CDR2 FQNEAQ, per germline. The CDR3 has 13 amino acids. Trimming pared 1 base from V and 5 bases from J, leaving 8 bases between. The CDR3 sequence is CASSLVTAYGYTF. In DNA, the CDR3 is TGTGCCAGCAGCTTAGTCACAGCTTATGGCTACACCTTC.

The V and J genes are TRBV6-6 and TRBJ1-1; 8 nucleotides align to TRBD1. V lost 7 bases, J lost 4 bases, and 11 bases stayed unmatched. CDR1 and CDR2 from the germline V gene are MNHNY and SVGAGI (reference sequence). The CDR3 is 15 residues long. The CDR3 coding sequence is TGTGCCAGCACACCCCAGGGGGCGATGGGCACTGAAGCTTTCTTT. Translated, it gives CASTPQGAMGTEAFF.

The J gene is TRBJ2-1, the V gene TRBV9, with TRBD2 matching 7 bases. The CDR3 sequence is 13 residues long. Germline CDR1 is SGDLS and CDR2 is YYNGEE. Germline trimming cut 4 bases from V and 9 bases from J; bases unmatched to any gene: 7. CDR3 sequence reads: CASSLGTIGEQFF. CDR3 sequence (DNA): TGTGCCAGCAGCCTGGGGACTATCGGTGAGCAGTTCTTC.

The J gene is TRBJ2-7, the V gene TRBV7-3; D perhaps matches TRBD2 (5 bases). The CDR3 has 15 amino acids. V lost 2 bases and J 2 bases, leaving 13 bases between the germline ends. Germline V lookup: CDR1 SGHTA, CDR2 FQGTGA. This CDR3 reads CASSLSAGVTYEQYF. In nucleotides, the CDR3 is TGTGCCAGCAGCTTATCGGCCGGGGTGACCTACGAGCAGTACTTC. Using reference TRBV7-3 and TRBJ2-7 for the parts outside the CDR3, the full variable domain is GAGVSQTPSNKVTEKGKYVELRCDPISGHTALYWYRQSLGQGPEFLIYFQGTGAADDSGLPNDRFFAVRPEGSVSTLKIQRTERGDSAVYLCASSLSAGVTYEQYFGPGTRLTVT.

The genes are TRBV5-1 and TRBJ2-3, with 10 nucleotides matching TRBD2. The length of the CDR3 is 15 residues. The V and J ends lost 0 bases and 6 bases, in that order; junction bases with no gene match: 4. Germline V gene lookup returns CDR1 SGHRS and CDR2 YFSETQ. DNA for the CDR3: TGCGCCAGCAGCTTGGCTAGCGGGAGTTCGGATACGCAGTATTTT. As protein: CASSLASGSSDTQYF.

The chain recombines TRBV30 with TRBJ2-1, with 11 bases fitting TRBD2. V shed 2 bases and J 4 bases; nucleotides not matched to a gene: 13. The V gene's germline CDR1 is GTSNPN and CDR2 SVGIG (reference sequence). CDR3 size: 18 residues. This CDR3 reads CAWSPTRMTSGKYNEQFF. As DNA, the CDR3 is TGTGCCTGGAGTCCCACGAGGATGACTAGCGGGAAGTACAATGAGCAGTTCTTC.

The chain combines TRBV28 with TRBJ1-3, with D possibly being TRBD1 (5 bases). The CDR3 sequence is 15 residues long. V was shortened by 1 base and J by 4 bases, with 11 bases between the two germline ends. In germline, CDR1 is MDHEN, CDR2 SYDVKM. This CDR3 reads CASSLSSGLGNTIYF. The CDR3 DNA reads TGTGCCAGCAGTTTATCGTCAGGGTTAGGAAACACCATATATTTT.

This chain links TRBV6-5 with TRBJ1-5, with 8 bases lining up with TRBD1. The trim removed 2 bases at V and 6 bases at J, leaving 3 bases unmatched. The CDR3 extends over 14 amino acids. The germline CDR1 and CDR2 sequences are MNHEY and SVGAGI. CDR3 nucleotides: TGTGCCAGCAGTTACGGACAGGGTGCTCAGCCCCAGCATTTT. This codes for CASSYGQGAQPQHF.

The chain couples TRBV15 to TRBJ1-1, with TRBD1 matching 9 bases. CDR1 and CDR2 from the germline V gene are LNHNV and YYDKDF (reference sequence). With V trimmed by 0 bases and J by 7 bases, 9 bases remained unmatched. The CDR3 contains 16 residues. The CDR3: CATSRDRPGQGSEAFF. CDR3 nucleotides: TGTGCCACCAGCAGAGACCGACCGGGACAGGGAAGTGAAGCTTTCTTT. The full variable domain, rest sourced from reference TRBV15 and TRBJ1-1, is DAMVIQNPRYQVTQFGKPVTLSCSQTLNHNVMYWYQQKSSQAPKLLFHYYDKDFNNEADTPDNFQSRRPNTSFCFLDIRSPGLGDTAMYLCATSRDRPGQGSEAFFGQGTRLTVV.

The CDR3 nucleotides are TGTGCCAGCAGCTTAAGGGGGCTATCCTACAATGAGCAGTTCTTC. Translating it yields CASSLRGLSYNEQFF. The chain is built from TRBV7-3 and TRBJ2-1; D may be TRBD1 (6 bases). Germline values: CDR1 SGHTA, CDR2 FQGTGA. The CDR3 runs 15 residues. V was clipped by 1 base and J by 1 base, with 8 bases between them.

The CDR3 sequence is CASSVDRDTEQYF. The DNA of the CDR3 is TGTGCCAGCAGTGTAGACAGGGATACCGAGCAGTACTTC. V is TRBV6-1 and J is TRBJ2-7, with 7 bases identical to TRBD1. CDR3 length: 13 residues. V shed 4 bases, J shed 6 bases, and the junction held 6 bases outside the gene matches. Germline V lookup: CDR1 MNHNS, CDR2 SASEGT.

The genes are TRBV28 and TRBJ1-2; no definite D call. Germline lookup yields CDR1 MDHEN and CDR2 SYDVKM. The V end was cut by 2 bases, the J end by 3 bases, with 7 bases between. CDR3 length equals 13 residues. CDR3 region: CASSLAEDYGYTF. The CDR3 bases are TGTGCCAGCAGTTTAGCAGAGGACTATGGCTACACCTTC.

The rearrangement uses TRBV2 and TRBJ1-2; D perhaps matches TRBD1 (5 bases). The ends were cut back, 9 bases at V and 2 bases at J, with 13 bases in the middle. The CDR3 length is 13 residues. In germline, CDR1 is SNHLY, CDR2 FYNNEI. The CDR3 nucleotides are TGTGCCAGAAGGAACTCAGGGAACTATGGCTACACCTTC. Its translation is CARRNSGNYGYTF. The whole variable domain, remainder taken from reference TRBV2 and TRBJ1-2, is EPEVTQTPSHQVTQMGQEVILRCVPISNHLYFYWYRQILGQKVEFLVSFYNNEISEKSEIFDDQFSVERPDGSNFTLKIRSTKLEDSAMYFCARRNSGNYGYTFGSGTRLTVV.

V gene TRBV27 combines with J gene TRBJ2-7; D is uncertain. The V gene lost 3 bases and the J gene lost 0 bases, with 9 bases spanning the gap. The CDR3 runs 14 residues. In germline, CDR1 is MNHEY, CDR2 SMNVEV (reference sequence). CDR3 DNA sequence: TGTGCCAGCAGTTTGGAGTTCGACTCCTACGAGCAGTACTTC. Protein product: CASSLEFDSYEQYF.

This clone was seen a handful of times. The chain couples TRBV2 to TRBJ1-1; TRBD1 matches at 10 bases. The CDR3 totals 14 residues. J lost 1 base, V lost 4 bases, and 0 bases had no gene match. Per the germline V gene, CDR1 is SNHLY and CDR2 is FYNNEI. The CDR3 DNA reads TGTGCCAGCAGTGGGGACAGGGGGAACACTGAAGCTTTCTTT. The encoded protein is CASSGDRGNTEAFF.

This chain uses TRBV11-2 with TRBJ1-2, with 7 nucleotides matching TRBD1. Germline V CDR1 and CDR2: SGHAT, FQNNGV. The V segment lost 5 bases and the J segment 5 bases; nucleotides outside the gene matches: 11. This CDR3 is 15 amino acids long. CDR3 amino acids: CASSPGTATQYGYTF. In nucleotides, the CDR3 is TGTGCCAGCAGCCCCGGGACAGCAACGCAGTATGGCTACACCTTC.

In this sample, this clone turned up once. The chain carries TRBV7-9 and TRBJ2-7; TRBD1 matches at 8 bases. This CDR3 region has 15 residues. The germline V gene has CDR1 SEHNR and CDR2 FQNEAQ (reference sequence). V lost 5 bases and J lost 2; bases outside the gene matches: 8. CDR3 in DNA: TGTGCCAGCAGCGGCTATGACAGGGGTGCCTACGAGCAGTACTTC. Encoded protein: CASSGYDRGAYEQYF.

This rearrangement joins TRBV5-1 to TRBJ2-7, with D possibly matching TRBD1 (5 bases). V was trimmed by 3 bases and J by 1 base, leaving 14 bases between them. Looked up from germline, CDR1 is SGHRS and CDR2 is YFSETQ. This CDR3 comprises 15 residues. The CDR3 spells CASSSDSSQSYEQYF. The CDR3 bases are TGCGCCAGCAGCTCAGACAGCAGCCAGTCCTACGAGCAGTACTTC.

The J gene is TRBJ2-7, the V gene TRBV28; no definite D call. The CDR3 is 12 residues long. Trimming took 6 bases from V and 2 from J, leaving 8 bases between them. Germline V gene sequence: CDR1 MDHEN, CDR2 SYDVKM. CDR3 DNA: TGTGCCAGCAGCCCACCTACCTACGAGCAGTACTTC. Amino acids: CASSPPTYEQYF.

CDR3 loop: CASSPGTGNQPQHF. The CDR3 nucleotides read TGCGCCAGCAGCCCAGGGACAGGGAATCAGCCCCAGCATTTT. V gene TRBV5-1 combines with J gene TRBJ1-5; 9 nucleotides match TRBD1. The CDR3 is 14 residues long. Germline assignment: CDR1 SGHRS and CDR2 YFSETQ. J was trimmed by 4 bases and V by 4 bases; bases with no gene match: 3.

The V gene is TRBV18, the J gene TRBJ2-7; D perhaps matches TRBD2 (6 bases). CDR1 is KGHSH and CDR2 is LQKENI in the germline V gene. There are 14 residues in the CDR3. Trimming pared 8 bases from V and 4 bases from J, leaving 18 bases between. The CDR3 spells CASTGGSGLYEQYF. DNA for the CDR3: TGTGCCAGCACCGGAGGGAGCGGGCTGTACGAGCAGTACTTC.

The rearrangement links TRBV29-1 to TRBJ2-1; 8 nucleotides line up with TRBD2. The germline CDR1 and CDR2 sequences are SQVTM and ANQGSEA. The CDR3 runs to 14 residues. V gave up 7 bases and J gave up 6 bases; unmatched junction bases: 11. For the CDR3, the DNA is TGCAGCGGCAGGGACGGGAGGGGCTCCAATGAGCAGTTCTTC. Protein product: CSGRDGRGSNEQFF.

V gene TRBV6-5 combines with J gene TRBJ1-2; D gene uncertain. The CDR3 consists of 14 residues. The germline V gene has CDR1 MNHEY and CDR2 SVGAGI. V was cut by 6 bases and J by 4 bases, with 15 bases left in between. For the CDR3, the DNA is TGTGCCAGCAGACGAGACCGGTCGGGCTATGGCTACACCTTC. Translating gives CASRRDRSGYGYTF.

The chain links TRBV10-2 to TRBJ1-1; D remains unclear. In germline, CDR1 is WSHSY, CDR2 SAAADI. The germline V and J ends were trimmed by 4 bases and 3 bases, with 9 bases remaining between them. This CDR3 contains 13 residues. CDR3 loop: CASSVEAYTEAFF. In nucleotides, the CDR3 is TGCGCCAGCAGTGTCGAAGCGTACACTGAAGCTTTCTTT.

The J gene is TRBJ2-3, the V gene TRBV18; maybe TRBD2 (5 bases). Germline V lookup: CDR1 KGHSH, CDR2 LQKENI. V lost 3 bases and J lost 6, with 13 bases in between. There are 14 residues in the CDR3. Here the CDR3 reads CASSPVSSSDTQYF. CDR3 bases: TGTGCCAGCTCACCGGTATCTAGCAGTGATACGCAGTATTTT. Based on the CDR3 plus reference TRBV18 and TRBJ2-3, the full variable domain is NAGVMQNPRHLVRRRGQEARLRCSPMKGHSHVYWYRQLPEEGLKFMVYLQKENIIDESGMPKERFSAEFPKEGPSILRIQQVVRGDSAAYFCASSPVSSSDTQYFGPGTRLTVL.